This record concerns one TCR beta chain sequence. The sample comes from a study of radiotherapy plus CTLA-4 blockade in lung cancer. TCRdb's copy holds only in-frame clones and misses some; the assay was immunoSEQ multiplex PCR. The table records about 120,000 clones, around 75% of them present only once. Here the sequenced sample was peripheral blood, taken from a patient treated with radiotherapy plus ipilimumab. The source is a human donor with non-small cell lung cancer who had a partial response to radiotherapy plus ipilimumab.

CDR3 loop: CAGPGISTDTQYF. The CDR3 DNA reads TGTGCCGGGCCAGGGATTAGCACAGATACGCAGTATTTT. The genes are TRBV30 and TRBJ2-3; TRBD1 is a possible D gene (5 bases). This CDR3 contains 13 residues. The V and J ends lost 8 bases and 0 bases respectively, with 12 bases between them. Germline V gene sequence: CDR1 GTSNPN, CDR2 SVGIG (reference sequence).